Listed below are T cell receptor beta chains from one sample, sequenced in a study of T cells in Graves' hyperthyroidism and ophthalmopathy. TCRdb ran MiXCR on the multiplex PCR reads and lists one entry per CDR3 protein. The sample records roughly 740,000 distinct CDR3 sequences, about a sixth being singletons. What was sequenced was blood. All receptors derive from a man younger than 35 with Graves' hyperthyroidism. Each CDR3 is given with its conserved first and last residue. The D gene is left open where the match is weak. Clone size is given for some rows only: seen once, a few or many times, or a class if the clone is expanded.

V gene	clone size	J gene	D gene	CDR3 DNA	CDR3 protein
TRBV28	many	TRBJ2-7	.	TGTGCCTCCCAACTCTTACAGGCCTACGAGCAGTACTTC	CASQLLQAYEQYF
TRBV12-3/TRBV12-4	.	TRBJ1-1	.	TGTGCCAGCAGTTTACTCCTCAGGGGTGAAGCTTTCTTT	CASSLLLRGEAFF
TRBV2	many	TRBJ2-5	.	TGTGCCAGCAGTGAAGACAGGGTAGAGACCCAGTACTTC	CASSEDRVETQYF
TRBV5-6	.	TRBJ1-1	.	TGTGCCAGCAGCTTGGGGCTGAGGGATGAAGCTTTCTTT	CASSLGLRDEAFF
TRBV7-9	.	TRBJ2-7	.	TGTGCCAGCAGCTTAGACAGGACTCCCTCCTACGAGCAGTACTTC	CASSLDRTPSYEQYF
TRBV10-3	.	TRBJ2-7	TRBD1	TGTGCCACCAAGACGACAGGGGGCTCCTACGAGCAGTACTTC	CATKTTGGSYEQYF
TRBV5-1	.	TRBJ1-4	TRBD1	TGCGCCAGCAGCTTGTATCGGACAGGGGAGGAAAAACTGTTTTTT	CASSLYRTGEEKLFF
TRBV2	many	TRBJ2-1	TRBD2	TGTGCCAGCAGGGAGACTAGCGGGAGTCCAAAGAGGCAGTTCTTC	CASRETSGSPKRQFF
TRBV25-1	.	TRBJ1-2	TRBD1	TGTGCCAGCAGTGAATTAGGGACAGGCGGCGGCTACACCTTC	CASSELGTGGGYTF
TRBV29-1	.	TRBJ1-2	.	TGCGCCACGGGGGGGGCCTTTAACTATGGCTACACCTTC	CATGGAFNYGYTF
TRBV20-1	.	TRBJ2-1	.	TGCAGTGCTTCCCTCCGGCGGGCCTACTACAATGAGCAGTTCTTC	CSASLRRAYYNEQFF
TRBV11-1	many	TRBJ2-1	TRBD2	TGTGCCAGCAGCCCCGGACTAGCGGGAGTCGGGGAGCAGTTCTTC	CASSPGLAGVGEQFF
TRBV25-1	few	TRBJ2-5	TRBD2	TGTGCCAGCAGTAAGGGGCGACTAGCGCAGAAGGAGACCCAGTACTTC	CASSKGRLAQKETQYF
TRBV11-3	many	TRBJ2-7	TRBD2	TGTGCCAGCAGCCGTGGGGGGGTAGGAGAGCAGTACTTC	CASSRGGVGEQYF
TRBV19	.	TRBJ1-1	.	TGTGCCAGTAGTATCGGGCCCGCGAACACTGAAGCTTTCTTT	CASSIGPANTEAFF
TRBV6-1	many	TRBJ2-7	TRBD2	TGTGCCAGCAGGGTAGCGGGAGGGCTTGAAGAGCAGTACTTC	CASRVAGGLEEQYF
TRBV2	many	TRBJ2-1	.	TGTGCCAGCAGTGACCGGACCTACAATGAGCAGTTCTTC	CASSDRTYNEQFF
TRBV24-1	few	TRBJ2-7	TRBD2	TGTGCCACCAGTGATTGGCGGCGGGGGACCAACGAGCAGTACTTC	CATSDWRRGTNEQYF
TRBV24-1	few	TRBJ2-2	.	TGTGCCACCAGTGACCTGACAGCCGGGGAGCTGTCTTTT	CATSDLTAGELSF
TRBV6-1	few	TRBJ2-3	TRBD1	TGTGCCAGCAGTAATCCGGGACAGGGCGCAGATACGCAGTATTTT	CASSNPGQGADTQYF
TRBV28	many	TRBJ2-7	.	TGTGCCATCGGAAACGAGCAGTACTTC	CAIGNEQYF
TRBV28	few	TRBJ1-5	.	TGTGCCAGCAGGCCCGAAGGGAGAAGCAATCAGCCCCAGCATTTT	CASRPEGRSNQPQHF
TRBV24-1	.	TRBJ2-1	TRBD2	TGTGCCACCAGTGATGAAGCGGGGGGTGAGCAGTTCTTC	CATSDEAGGEQFF
TRBV25-1	.	TRBJ2-1	TRBD2	TGTGCCAGCATCCAAGACGGGAGGCCCTCGGGGCAGTTCTTC	CASIQDGRPSGQFF
TRBV7-9	few	TRBJ1-2	.	TGTGCCAGCAGCTTACAGTGGGCCAACTATGGCTACACCTTC	CASSLQWANYGYTF
TRBV28	.	TRBJ2-4	.	TGTGCCAGCAGTTTCGATCCTAGCCAAAACATTCAGTACTTC	CASSFDPSQNIQYF
TRBV2	many	TRBJ1-5	.	TGTGCCAGCAGTGGCGGGACGGCCAGGGAGGTGCCCCAGCATTTT	CASSGGTAREVPQHF
TRBV29-1	few	TRBJ1-2	.	TGCAGCATACCGAGCCGGGGAAAGAGGGGCTACACCTTC	CSIPSRGKRGYTF
TRBV2	many	TRBJ2-3	.	TGTGCCAGCAGTGACGGTCCAGATACGCAGTATTTT	CASSDGPDTQYF
TRBV9	.	TRBJ2-5	TRBD2	TGTGCCAGCAGCCCTGCGGGGGGCTTGAGAGAGACCCAGTACTTC	CASSPAGGLRETQYF
TRBV5-5	few	TRBJ1-2	.	TGTGCCAGCAGCTTGGGTTCGGGGCGGGACGGCACCTTC	CASSLGSGRDGTF
TRBV11-3	many	TRBJ2-1	.	TGTGCCAGCAGCCCCAGGCCCTACAATGAGCAGTTCTTC	CASSPRPYNEQFF
TRBV20-1	few	TRBJ1-5	.	TGCAGTGCTAGGATGGGGAGAGATCAGCCCCAGCATTTT	CSARMGRDQPQHF
TRBV7-3	many	TRBJ2-5	.	TGTGCCAGCAGCTTATTTGGACTTGAAGGAGAGACCCAGTACTTC	CASSLFGLEGETQYF
TRBV20-1	.	TRBJ1-5	.	TGCAGTGCTAGAGATGTAGCGTATGGTGGCAATCAGCCCCAGCATTTT	CSARDVAYGGNQPQHF
TRBV6-2/TRBV6-3	.	TRBJ2-7	.	TGTGCGGGCCAGCGGGACACATCCTACGAGCAGTACTTC	CAGQRDTSYEQYF
TRBV19	few	TRBJ2-1	.	TGTGCCACAGCCAGGGGAGGACCTCTGAATGAGCAGTTCTTC	CATARGGPLNEQFF
TRBV20-1	many	TRBJ2-3	.	TGCAGTGCTAGTCCTTATACAGATACGCAGTATTTT	CSASPYTDTQYF
TRBV24-1	.	TRBJ1-4	.	TGTGCCACCAGTGAGTCAGGAGCCGGTGAAAAACTGTTTTTT	CATSESGAGEKLFF
TRBV20-1	.	TRBJ2-7	TRBD2	TGCAGTGCCAGCGTGGGAGGGCGCTTCAGCTCCTACGAGCAGTACTTC	CSASVGGRFSSYEQYF
TRBV19	.	TRBJ2-1	TRBD2	TGTGCCAGTAGTATGGCTAGCGGAGCGTACAATGAGCAGTTCTTC	CASSMASGAYNEQFF
TRBV24-1	.	TRBJ1-5	.	TGTGCCACCAGTGGAGGACATACCTTTAGCAATCAGCCCCAGCATTTT	CATSGGHTFSNQPQHF
TRBV2	.	TRBJ2-7	TRBD2	TGTGCCGGCAGTGAAGGGAGGGACTACGCCCCGTACTTC	CAGSEGRDYAPYF
TRBV28	many	TRBJ1-1	.	TGTGCCAGCAGTTTCGGGGGTTCTGAAGCTTTCTTT	CASSFGGSEAFF
TRBV12-3/TRBV12-4	.	TRBJ1-2	.	TGTGCCAGCATTTCACAGGGTAGCTATGGCTACACCTTC	CASISQGSYGYTF
TRBV11-2	.	TRBJ2-2	TRBD1	TGTGCCAGCACCTCCCCGGACAGGGGCAACACCGGGGAGCTGTTTTTT	CASTSPDRGNTGELFF
TRBV11-2	few	TRBJ1-2	.	TGTGCCAGCAGCTTAGCATCCCTGGGCTATGGCTACACCTTC	CASSLASLGYGYTF
TRBV19	.	TRBJ2-1	.	TGTGCCAGTAGTAAATACAATCGACCGGGCAATGAGCAGTTCTTC	CASSKYNRPGNEQFF
TRBV15	many	TRBJ1-1	TRBD1	TGTGCCACCAGCAGAGGTACAGGGGGCACTGAAGCTTTCTTT	CATSRGTGGTEAFF
TRBV19	.	TRBJ1-1	.	TGTGCCAGTAGTATAGTGCACAACAGGCGGAACACTGAAGCTTTCTTT	CASSIVHNRRNTEAFF
TRBV11-1	many	TRBJ2-6	TRBD1	TGTGCCAGCAGCTCGGGCAGGGGGCCCGTCCTGACTTTC	CASSSGRGPVLTF
TRBV19	.	TRBJ2-7	.	TGTGCCAGTAGTGAAAGAAAAAACCCAATCCTCCCCATGTACGAGCAGTACTTC	CASSERKNPILPMYEQYF
TRBV5-4	few	TRBJ2-1	TRBD2	TGTGCCAGCAGCCGGAGGGTGGCGGGAGGTGATGAGCAGTTCTTC	CASSRRVAGGDEQFF
TRBV30	many	TRBJ1-1	.	TGTGCCTGGAGTCTTCTTAGTGAAGCTTTCTTT	CAWSLLSEAFF
TRBV28	many	TRBJ2-3	.	TGTGCCAGCAGGGGGGGCGGCACAGATACGCAGTATTTT	CASRGGGTDTQYF
TRBV2	.	TRBJ1-5	TRBD1	TGTGCCAGCCGTGGACAGGGGGCACTTAGTTATCAGCCCCAGCATTTT	CASRGQGALSYQPQHF
TRBV6-1	many	TRBJ2-1	TRBD1	TGTGCCAGCAGTGCATCCGGGACAGGGTTAGTAATGGGGCGGCCAAGCTCCTACAATGAGCAGTTCTTC	CASSASGTGLVMGRPSSYNEQFF
TRBV5-6	few	TRBJ1-5	TRBD1	TGTGCCAGCAGCTTTCAGGGGGCTGAACAGCCCCAGCATTTT	CASSFQGAEQPQHF